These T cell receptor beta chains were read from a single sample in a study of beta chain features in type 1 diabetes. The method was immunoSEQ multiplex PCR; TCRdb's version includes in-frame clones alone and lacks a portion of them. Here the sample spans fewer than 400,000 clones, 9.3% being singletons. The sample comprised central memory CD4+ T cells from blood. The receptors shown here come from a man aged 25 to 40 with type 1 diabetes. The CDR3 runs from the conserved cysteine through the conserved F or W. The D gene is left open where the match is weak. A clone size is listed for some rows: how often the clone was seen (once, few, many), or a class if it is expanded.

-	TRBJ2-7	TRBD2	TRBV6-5	TGTGCCAGCAGTTACTCAAGGGAGGGGTCCTACGAGCAGTACTTC	CASSYSREGSYEQYF
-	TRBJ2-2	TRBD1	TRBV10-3	TGTGCCATCACACAGGGGTTAACCGGGGAGCTGTTTTTT	CAITQGLTGELFF
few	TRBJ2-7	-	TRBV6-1	TGTGCCAGCATAGGTTCCAGTTCCTACGAGCAGTACTTC	CASIGSSSYEQYF
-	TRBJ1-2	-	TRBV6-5	TGTGCCAGCTGGGCGGGTGATGGCTACACCTTC	CASWAGDGYTF
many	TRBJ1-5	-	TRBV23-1	TGCGCCAGCAGTCCTAGCAGGGTAAGAGGCAATCAGCCCCAGCATTTT	CASSPSRVRGNQPQHF
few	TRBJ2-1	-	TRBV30	TGTGCCTGGACTCTAATCCAGCCGGGAAGGTTTCAGATCCCCAAGTACAATGAGCAGTTCTTC	CAWTLIQPGRFQIPKYNEQFF
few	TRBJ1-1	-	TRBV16	TGTGCCAGCAGCCAAACCAATATGGGAACTGAAGCTTTCTTT	CASSQTNMGTEAFF
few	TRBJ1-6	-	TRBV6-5	TGTGCCAGCAGTTTAGAAGACTATAATTCACCCCTCCACTTT	CASSLEDYNSPLHF
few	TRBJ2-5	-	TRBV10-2	TGCGCCAGCAGTAGAGGCCTCCAAGAGACCCAGTACTTC	CASSRGLQETQYF
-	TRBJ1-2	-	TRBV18	TGTGCCAGCTCACCGACAGGCAACTATGGCTACACCTTC	CASSPTGNYGYTF
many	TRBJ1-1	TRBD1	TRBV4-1	TGCGCCAGCACGCCGGGACAGGGTGAAACTGAAGCTTTCTTT	CASTPGQGETEAFF
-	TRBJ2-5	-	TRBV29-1	TGCAGCGTTCGAAAGGGGGGACAAGAGACCCAGTACTTC	CSVRKGGQETQYF
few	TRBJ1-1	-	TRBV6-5	TGTGCCAGCAGTTACTCCCGCGCCACTGAAGCTTTCTTT	CASSYSRATEAFF
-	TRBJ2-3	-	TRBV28	TGTGCCAGCAGTTTCCCCGGGGGAGGAGGCGATACGCAGTATTTT	CASSFPGGGGDTQYF
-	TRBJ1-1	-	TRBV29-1	TGCAGCACCCGTCGGGAGAACACTGAAGCTTTCTTT	CSTRRENTEAFF
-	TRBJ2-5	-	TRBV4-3	TGCGCCAGCAGCCAAGTGGGGGGAACAGAGACCCAGTACTTC	CASSQVGGTETQYF
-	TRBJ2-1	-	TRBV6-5	TGTGCCAGCAATGGAGGGGCTTCCTACAATGAGCAGTTCTTC	CASNGGASYNEQFF
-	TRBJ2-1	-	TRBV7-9	TGTGCCAGCAGCGTAGAGGGCCACCGCAATGAGCAGTTCTTC	CASSVEGHRNEQFF
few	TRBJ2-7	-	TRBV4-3	TGCGCCAGCAGCCAATTTTTGGGAACCGAGCAGTACTTC	CASSQFLGTEQYF
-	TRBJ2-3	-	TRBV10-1	TGCGCCAGCAGACTCGGGGGTTCCCACACAGATACGCAGTATTTT	CASRLGGSHTDTQYF
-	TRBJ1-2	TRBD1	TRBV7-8	TGTGCCAGCAGCCCGTGGGACAGAGTATATGGCTACACCTTC	CASSPWDRVYGYTF
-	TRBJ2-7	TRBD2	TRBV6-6	TGTGCCAGCAGTTACTCGGGCGGGGGGCTCTACGAGCAGTACTTC	CASSYSGGGLYEQYF